A single sample is the source of the 12 T cell receptor beta chains below, sequenced in a study of blood T cell repertoires in COVID-19. This table comes from immunoSEQ multiplex PCR, and its TCRdb copy is limited to in-frame clones, with some not included. The sample consists of roughly 300,000 clones, about 89% of them appearing once. The sequenced material came from PBMCs or T cells enriched from blood (not recorded which). The receptors here all came from a woman between 25 and 40 years old who had recovered from COVID-19.

V usage is TRBV25-1 and J usage is TRBJ1-3; D is unresolved. V dropped 3 bases and J dropped 3 bases, with 9 bases sitting between them. This CDR3 spans 14 amino acids. Germline values: CDR1 MGHDK, CDR2 SYGVNS. The CDR3 sequence is CASSDRFYGNTIYF. DNA of the CDR3: TGTGCCAGCAGTGACAGGTTTTATGGAAACACCATATATTTT.

The V call is TRBV7-8, the J call TRBJ1-4; TRBD1 matches at 8 bases. This CDR3 has 14 residues. Germline values: CDR1 SGHVS, CDR2 FQNEAQ. Germline trimming cut 5 bases from V and 8 bases from J; bases unmatched to any gene: 7. The CDR3 loop is CASSTRPGGEKLFF. Here the CDR3 DNA reads TGTGCCAGCAGCACCAGGCCAGGGGGCGAAAAACTGTTTTTT.

For the CDR3, the DNA is TGTGCCAGCAGTGAACACATTTATAGCAATCAGCCCCAGCATTTT. This sequence encodes CASSEHIYSNQPQHF. The rearrangement uses TRBV6-1 and TRBJ1-5; the D is unclear. The ends were cut back, 2 bases at V and 0 bases at J, with 8 bases in the middle. The CDR3 has 15 amino acids. Germline CDR1 reads MNHNS; CDR2 reads SASEGT.

The chain employs TRBV3-1 (or the pseudogene TRBV3-2) and TRBJ2-1, with 11 positions matching TRBD2. Trimming removed 0 bases from V and 4 bases from J; junction bases left unmatched: 2. Germline V gene data show CDR1 as LGHDT and CDR2 as YNNKEL (reference sequence). This CDR3 is built from 16 residues. CDR3 residues: CASSQDPSGGYNEQFF. CDR3 DNA sequence: TGTGCCAGCAGCCAAGACCCTAGCGGGGGGTACAATGAGCAGTTCTTC.

The J gene is TRBJ1-3, the V gene TRBV5-4; D unresolved. Deletions cut 0 bases from V and 0 bases from J, with 4 bases between. The CDR3 loop spans 14 amino acids. Germline V gives CDR1 SGHNT, CDR2 YYREEE (reference sequence). The CDR3, as DNA: TGTGCCAGCAGCTTGGACTACTCTGGAAACACCATATATTTT. It specifies CASSLDYSGNTIYF.

The chain recombines TRBV28 with TRBJ1-2, with unresolved D. The CDR3 has 12 amino acids. The germline CDR1 and CDR2 sequences are MDHEN and SYDVKM. V lost 2 bases to trimming and J lost 5 bases, with 6 bases between them. Here the CDR3 reads CASSLARYGYTF. Written as DNA, the CDR3 is TGTGCCAGCAGTTTAGCCCGGTATGGCTACACCTTC.

V gene TRBV6-1 combines with J gene TRBJ1-1; D call uncertain. V was cut by 3 bases and J by 3 bases, with 17 bases left in between. The CDR3 runs 16 residues. The germline V gene encodes CDR1 MNHNS and CDR2 SASEGT. CDR3 DNA sequence: TGTGCCAGCAGTGATTCCGGTGTGGTTAGCGACACTGAAGCTTTCTTT. This codes for CASSDSGVVSDTEAFF.

The gene calls are TRBV2 and TRBJ2-5, with D maybe TRBD2 (7 bases). Germline V gene lookup returns CDR1 SNHLY and CDR2 FYNNEI. This CDR3 region has 14 residues. Deletions cut 3 bases from V and 5 bases from J, with 13 bases between. The DNA for the CDR3 is TGTGCCAGCAGTGATCGGGGGGCTAGGGAGACCCAGTACTTC. This encodes CASSDRGARETQYF.

The V gene is TRBV7-2, the J gene TRBJ1-4; TRBD1 matches at 7 bases. Trimming cost V 5 bases and J 3 bases; bases outside gene matches: 18. Germline V gene lookup returns CDR1 SGHTA and CDR2 FQGNSA. This CDR3 comprises 19 residues. DNA for the CDR3: TGTGCCAGCAGCCCTGCTGACAGGGAGAAGGAACCGCCTAATGAAAAACTGTTTTTT. This translates into CASSPADREKEPPNEKLFF.

This sequence joins TRBV28 and TRBJ1-2; no clear D gene. Germline assignment: CDR1 MDHEN and CDR2 SYDVKM. Trimming took 2 bases from V and 0 from J, leaving 10 bases between them. This CDR3 has 15 amino acids. Here the CDR3 reads CASSLSQTSNYGYTF. CDR3 nucleotide sequence: TGTGCCAGCAGTTTAAGCCAGACATCTAACTATGGCTACACCTTC.

The genes are TRBV4-2 and TRBJ2-3; D gene ambiguous. CDR3 length: 13 residues. The germline V and J ends were trimmed by 0 bases and 5 bases, with 6 bases remaining between them. Per the germline V gene, CDR1 is LGHNA and CDR2 is YNFKEQ. CDR3 protein: CASSQDRGDTQYF. Written as DNA, the CDR3 is TGTGCCAGCAGCCAAGACCGAGGAGATACGCAGTATTTT.

V usage is TRBV28 and J usage is TRBJ2-7, with TRBD1 matching over 10 bases. There are 15 residues in the CDR3. With 5 bases clipped from V and 6 bases from J, the junction kept 10 bases outside the gene matches. CDR1 is MDHEN, CDR2 SYDVKM, per germline. Here the CDR3 reads CASSDPGQGLGEQYF. The CDR3 DNA sequence: TGTGCCAGCAGTGATCCGGGACAGGGGCTGGGCGAGCAGTACTTC.